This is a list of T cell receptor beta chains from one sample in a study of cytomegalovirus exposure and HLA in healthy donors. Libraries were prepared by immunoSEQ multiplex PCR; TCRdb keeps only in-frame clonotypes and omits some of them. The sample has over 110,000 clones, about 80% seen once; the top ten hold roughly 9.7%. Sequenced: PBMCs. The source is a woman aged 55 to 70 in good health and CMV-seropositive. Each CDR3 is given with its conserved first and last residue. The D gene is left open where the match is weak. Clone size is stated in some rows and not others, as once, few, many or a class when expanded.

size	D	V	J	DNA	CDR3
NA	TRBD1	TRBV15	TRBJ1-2	TGTGCCACCAGCAGAGATAGGGGACAGGGCGAGGGCTACACCTTC	CATSRDRGQGEGYTF
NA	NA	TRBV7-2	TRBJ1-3	TGTGCCAGCAGCTTACAAGTGAGCTCTGGAAACACCATATATTTT	CASSLQVSSGNTIYF
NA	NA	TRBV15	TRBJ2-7	TGTGCCACCAGCAGAGAACTAGCTTTCTACGAGCAGTACTTC	CATSRELAFYEQYF
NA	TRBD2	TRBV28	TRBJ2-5	TGTGCCAGCAGTCGCCCGCCCGGGACTAGCGGGAACCAAGAGACCCAGTACTTC	CASSRPPGTSGNQETQYF
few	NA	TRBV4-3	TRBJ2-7	TGCGCCAGCAGCCAGGTCGCAGGGTTTTTCTACGAGCAGTACTTC	CASSQVAGFFYEQYF
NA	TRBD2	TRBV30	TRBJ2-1	TGTGCCTGGAGTGTACCGCTAGCGGAATACAATGAGCAGTTCTTC	CAWSVPLAEYNEQFF
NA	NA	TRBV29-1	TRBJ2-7	TGCAGCGTTGAGCGGGGCGGCTCCTACGAGCAGTACTTC	CSVERGGSYEQYF
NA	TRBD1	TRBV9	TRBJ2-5	TGTGCCAGCAGCTCCCCCACCCCAGACAGGGGAGGAGAGACCCAGTACTTC	CASSSPTPDRGGETQYF
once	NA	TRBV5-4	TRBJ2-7	TGTGCCAGCAGCTTGGAAGCAGGGCACGAGCAGTACTTC	CASSLEAGHEQYF
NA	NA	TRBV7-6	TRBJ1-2	TGTGCCAGCAGCTTGAGCCCCGAGGGGGAATGGGGCTACACCTTC	CASSLSPEGEWGYTF
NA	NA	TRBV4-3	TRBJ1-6	TGCGCCAGCAGCCAAGAAGTGCCAGGGGCCTTAAATTCACCCCTCCACTTT	CASSQEVPGALNSPLHF
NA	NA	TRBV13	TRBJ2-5	TGTGCCAGCAGCCAAGGGGGGGGGACCCAGTACTTC	CASSQGGGTQYF
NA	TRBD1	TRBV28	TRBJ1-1	TGTGCCAGCAAGGGACAGGGGTTCACTGAAGCTTTCTTT	CASKGQGFTEAFF
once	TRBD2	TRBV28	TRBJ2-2	TGTGCCAGCAGAACTAGCGGAGCGAACACCGGGGAGCTGTTTTTT	CASRTSGANTGELFF
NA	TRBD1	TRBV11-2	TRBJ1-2	TGTGCCAGCAGCTTAGGGACAGGGGTCGACTATGGCTACACCTTC	CASSLGTGVDYGYTF
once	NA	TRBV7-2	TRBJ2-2	TGTGCCAGCAGCTTAGTGTCTAGCAGTGCCGGGGAGCTGTTTTTT	CASSLVSSSAGELFF
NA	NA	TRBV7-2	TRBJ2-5	TGTGCCAGCAGCCCCAGGGAGACCCAGTACTTC	CASSPRETQYF
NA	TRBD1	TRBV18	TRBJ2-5	TGTGCCAGCTCAAAACCGGGACAGAGAGAGACCCAGTACTTC	CASSKPGQRETQYF
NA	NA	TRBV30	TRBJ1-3	TGTGCCTGGAGTGTAAATGGCGGCCCAGGAAACACCATATATTTT	CAWSVNGGPGNTIYF
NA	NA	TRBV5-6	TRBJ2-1	TGTGCCAGCAGCTTGTTACTAGCCCTACCCAATGAGCAGTTCTTC	CASSLLLALPNEQFF
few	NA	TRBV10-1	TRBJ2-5	TGCGCCAGCAGTTTCAGGGCAGGGGAGGAGACCCAGTACTTC	CASSFRAGEETQYF
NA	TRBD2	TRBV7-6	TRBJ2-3	TGTGCCAGCACCGTACTAGCGGAGGGCACAGATACGCAGTATTTT	CASTVLAEGTDTQYF
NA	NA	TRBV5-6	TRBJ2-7	TGTGCCAGCAGCTTGTCCGGGATTTTCCACGAGCAGTACTTC	CASSLSGIFHEQYF
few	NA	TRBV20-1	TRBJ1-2	TGCAGGCCGGGGGATGGCTACACCTTC	CRPGDGYTF
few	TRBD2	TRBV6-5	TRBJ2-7	TGTGCCAGCAGTTTGTTGACTAGCGGGAGCTCCTACGAGCAGTACTTC	CASSLLTSGSSYEQYF
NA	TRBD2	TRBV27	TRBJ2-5	TGTGCCAGCAGTACCCCGGGGAGGGGTGAGACCCAGTACTTC	CASSTPGRGETQYF
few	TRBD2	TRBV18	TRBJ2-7	TGTGCCAGCTCACGGGGGACTAGCGGGAGTAGCGAGCAGTACTTC	CASSRGTSGSSEQYF
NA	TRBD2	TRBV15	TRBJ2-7	TGTGCCACCAGCAGGGACACTAGCGGGGGAAGCTACGAGCAGTACTTC	CATSRDTSGGSYEQYF
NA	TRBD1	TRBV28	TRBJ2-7	TGTGCCAGCACCGGGACAGGGGGCAACGAGCAGTACTTC	CASTGTGGNEQYF
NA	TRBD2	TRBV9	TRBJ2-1	TGTGCCAGCAGCCCCCGCGTGAGCGGGAGTAGGGGCGAGCAGTTCTTC	CASSPRVSGSRGEQFF
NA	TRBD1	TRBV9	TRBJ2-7	TGTGCCAGCAGCGTAGATGGGACAGGGGGCTACGAGCAGTACTTC	CASSVDGTGGYEQYF
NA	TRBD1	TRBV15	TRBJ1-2	TGTGCCACCAGCAGAGACGGGACAGGCTATGGCTACACCTTC	CATSRDGTGYGYTF
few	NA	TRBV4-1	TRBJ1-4	TGCGCCAGCAGCCAAGATGTGCAGGGAAGTAGGCGATTTAATGAAAAACTGTTTTTT	CASSQDVQGSRRFNEKLFF
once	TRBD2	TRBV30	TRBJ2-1	TGTGCCTGGAGACCGCCGGGACTAGCGCCGACAAATCGGACCTACAATGAGCAGTTCTTC	CAWRPPGLAPTNRTYNEQFF
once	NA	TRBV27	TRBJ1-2	TGTGCCAGCAGTTTACGGGGGGCCTATGGCTACACCTTC	CASSLRGAYGYTF
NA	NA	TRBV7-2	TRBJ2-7	TGTGCCAGCAGCTTCGGACAGCCTTACTCCTACGAGCAGTACTTC	CASSFGQPYSYEQYF
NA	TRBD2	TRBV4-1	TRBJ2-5	TGCGCCAGCAGCCAGACTAGCGGGAGGGCCTCCTGGGAGACCCAGTACTTC	CASSQTSGRASWETQYF
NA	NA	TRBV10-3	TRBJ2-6	TGTGCCATCAGTGGAGACAGATCTGGGGCCAACGTCCTGACTTTC	CAISGDRSGANVLTF
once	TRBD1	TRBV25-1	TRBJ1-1	TGTGCCAGCAACGAGGACAGGGGACAGAACACTGAAGCTTTCTTT	CASNEDRGQNTEAFF
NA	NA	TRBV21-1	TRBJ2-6	TGTGCCAGCAGCAAATTAAGGCTGTACGAGCGGGAGAGCTCTGGGGCCAACGTCCTGACTTTC	CASSKLRLYERESSGANVLTF
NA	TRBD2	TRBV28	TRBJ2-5	TGTGCCAGCAGTTTTGGGGGACTAGCGGGTTTTCAAGAGACCCAGTACTTC	CASSFGGLAGFQETQYF
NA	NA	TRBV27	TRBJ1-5	TGTGCCAGCAGTTTATCAGGGGTAGGTCAGCCCCAGCATTTT	CASSLSGVGQPQHF
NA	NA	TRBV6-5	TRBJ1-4	TGTGCCAGCAGTTACCCGGCAGGCGTTATAAATGAAAAACTGTTTTTT	CASSYPAGVINEKLFF
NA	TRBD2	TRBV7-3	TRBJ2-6	TGTGCCAGCAGCCACCAGGCTATAGCGGGAGCTTCTGGGGCCAACGTCCTGACTTTC	CASSHQAIAGASGANVLTF